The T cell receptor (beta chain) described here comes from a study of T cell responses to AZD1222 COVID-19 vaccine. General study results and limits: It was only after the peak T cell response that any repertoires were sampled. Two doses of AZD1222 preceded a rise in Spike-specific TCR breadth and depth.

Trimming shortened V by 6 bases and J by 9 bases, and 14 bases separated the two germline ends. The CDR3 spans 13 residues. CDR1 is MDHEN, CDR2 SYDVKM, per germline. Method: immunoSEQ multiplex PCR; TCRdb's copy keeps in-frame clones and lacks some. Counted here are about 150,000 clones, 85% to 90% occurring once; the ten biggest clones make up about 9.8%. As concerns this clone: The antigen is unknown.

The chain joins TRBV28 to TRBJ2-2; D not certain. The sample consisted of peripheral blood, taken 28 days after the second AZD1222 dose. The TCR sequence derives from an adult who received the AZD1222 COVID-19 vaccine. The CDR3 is CASSQVGRWELFF. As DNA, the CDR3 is TGTGCCAGCAGCCAAGTAGGGCGTTGGGAGCTGTTTTTT.